A single sample gave rise to the 26 T cell receptor beta chains below, sequenced in a study of regulatory T cells in long-lasting Graves disease. Time point noted: newly diagnosed GD, antithyroid drugs for less than 3 months. RNA extracted from PBMCs served as the sequencing template. Investigators prepared the TCR beta libraries by applying iRepertoire HTBI primers and Arm-PCR of CDR3 regions. TCRdb used MiXCR to reprocess the multiplex PCR reads, holding one entry per CDR3 protein. The table records about 220,000 distinct CDR3 sequences, roughly 19% of them present only once. These records were also assigned to another study, of T cells in Graves' hyperthyroidism and ophthalmopathy.

The source was peripheral blood mononuclear cells (PBMCs), collected at new diagnosis, from a patient treated with antithyroid drugs. All receptors derive from a woman in her 30s with Graves disease.

This clonotype appeared many times. The chain couples TRBV28 to TRBJ1-2, with TRBD1 matching over 8 bases. The CDR3 extends over 14 amino acids. Germline V gene lookup returns CDR1 MDHEN and CDR2 SYDVKM. V lost 5 bases and J lost 4; bases outside the gene matches: 6. The CDR3 protein is CASSLSGQGYGYTF. Here the CDR3 DNA reads TGTGCCAGCAGTCTGTCCGGACAGGGCTATGGCTACACCTTC.

The chain uses TRBV12-3 or TRBV12-4 and TRBJ1-2; a weak D match, TRBD1 (5 bases). With 3 bases removed from V and 6 bases from J, the gap between germline ends came to 11 bases. The CDR3 is made up of 13 amino acids. CDR3 sequence: CASSFEGIHGYTF. CDR3 in DNA: TGTGCCAGCAGTTTTGAGGGGATCCATGGCTACACCTTC.

This chain joins TRBV18 and TRBJ1-3; D might be TRBD1 (5 bases). Germline V CDR1 and CDR2: KGHSH, LQKENI. The V end lost 4 bases, the J end lost 0 bases, and 16 bases lay between the germline ends. The CDR3 covers 17 residues. CDR3 DNA sequence: TGTGCCAGCTCACTACTCCAGAGGGACTACTCTGGAAACACCATATATTTT. Amino acids: CASSLLQRDYSGNTIYF.

The V and J genes are TRBV12-3 or TRBV12-4 and TRBJ1-2, with D perhaps TRBD1 (5 bases). CDR3 length: 15 amino acids. Between the trimmed V and J ends, which lost 4 bases and 4 bases, there was a span of 16 bases. CDR3 bases: TGTGCCAGCAGTTCGGACCGGGACGGGCTCTATGGCTACACCTTC. Protein sequence: CASSSDRDGLYGYTF.

This clonotype was observed many times. The chain joins TRBV6-2 or TRBV6-3 to TRBJ1-5; 7 bases are shared with TRBD1. Trimming removed 10 bases from V and 4 bases from J; junction bases left unmatched: 13. Germline assignment: CDR1 MNHEY and CDR2 SVGEGT. The CDR3 is made up of 15 amino acids. The DNA for the CDR3 is TGTGCCATCCGCGATCGGGACAGAGGGAATCAGCCCCAGCATTTT. Translating gives CAIRDRDRGNQPQHF.

The sample holds many counts of this clonotype. This chain links TRBV12-3 or TRBV12-4 with TRBJ1-1, with D possibly matching TRBD1 (5 bases). V was pared by 7 bases and J by 7 bases, with 19 bases between. CDR3 size: 14 residues. Here the CDR3 reads CASTRTGIGGEAFF. For the CDR3, the DNA is TGTGCCAGCACCCGGACGGGGATCGGGGGTGAAGCTTTCTTT.

Ten or more counts support this clonotype. V is TRBV6-5 and J is TRBJ2-7; 11 bases line up with TRBD2. This CDR3 region has 14 residues. The germline V gene has CDR1 MNHEY and CDR2 SVGAGI. With 4 bases clipped from V and 3 bases from J, the junction kept 2 bases outside the gene matches. CDR3 amino acids: CASSLAGGFYEQYF. CDR3 DNA sequence: TGTGCCAGCAGTTTAGCGGGAGGGTTCTACGAGCAGTACTTC.

In its sample, this clonotype was seen many times. The chain joins TRBV15 to TRBJ1-2; D gene ambiguous. Germline V lookup: CDR1 LNHNV, CDR2 YYDKDF (reference sequence). V lost 0 bases and J 5 bases, leaving 10 bases between the germline ends. CDR3 length: 14 residues. DNA of the CDR3: TGTGCCACCAGCAGAGAGCCCCGGACGTATGGCTACACCTTC. Amino acid sequence: CATSREPRTYGYTF.

The chain combines TRBV19 with TRBJ2-1, with 16 bases fitting TRBD2. The ends lost 5 bases at V and 4 bases at J; junction bases unmatched: 8. The CDR3 totals 18 residues. Germline CDR1 and CDR2: LNHDA and SQIVND (reference sequence). The CDR3 DNA is TGTGCCAGTAGTTCCGGGACTAGCGGGAGGGTCTTATACAATGAGCAGTTCTTC. Protein: CASSSGTSGRVLYNEQFF.

The table lists this clonotype with a few counts. This rearrangement joins TRBV15 to TRBJ2-1; no clear D. The CDR3 sequence is 12 residues long. Germline V gene lookup returns CDR1 LNHNV and CDR2 YYDKDF (reference sequence). With 0 bases removed from V and 7 bases from J, the gap between germline ends came to 4 bases. Here the CDR3 DNA reads TGTGCCACCAGCAGAGATGGAAATGAGCAGTTCTTC. Translating gives CATSRDGNEQFF.

For this clonotype: This may be a read error, as it is one base from a much larger clone. This chain links TRBV5-6 with TRBJ2-4; 8 bases fit TRBD1. Germline CDR1 reads SGHDT; CDR2 reads YYEEEE. CDR3 length: 14 residues. The V segment lost 2 bases and the J segment 11 bases; nucleotides outside the gene matches: 9. CDR3 bases: TGTGCCAGCAGCTTACGTTCGGACAGGGACGTTCAGTACTTC. Residues: CASSLRSDRDVQYF.

This clonotype was picked up many times. CDR3 DNA sequence: TGTGCCAGCAGGACGGGCTATAATTCACCCCTCCACTTT. Residues: CASRTGYNSPLHF. The chain employs TRBV6-2 or TRBV6-3 and TRBJ1-6; D gene uncertain. The V gene lost 6 bases and the J gene lost 3 bases, with 6 bases spanning the gap. This CDR3 has 13 amino acids. Germline CDR1 and CDR2: MNHEY and SVGEGT.

This clonotype was picked up many times. The chain recombines TRBV30 with TRBJ2-1; D is undetermined. Per the germline V gene, CDR1 is GTSNPN and CDR2 is SVGIG (reference sequence). V was cut by 1 base and J by 1 base, with 5 bases left in between. The CDR3 is made up of 13 amino acids. The CDR3 DNA is TGTGCCTGGAGTGGAGTTTCCTACAATGAGCAGTTCTTC. This encodes CAWSGVSYNEQFF. The full variable domain, in which reference TRBV30 and TRBJ2-1 provide the parts outside the CDR3, is SQTIHQWPATLVQPVGSPLSLECTVEGTSNPNLYWYRQAAGRGLQLLFYSVGIGQISSEVPQNLSASRPQDRQFILSSKKLLLSDSGFYLCAWSGVSYNEQFFGPGTRLTVL.

Ten or more counts support this clonotype. This chain links TRBV11-3 with TRBJ2-7; tentatively, D is TRBD1 or TRBD2 (5 bases each). V was clipped by 4 bases and J by 0 bases, with 13 bases between them. Germline-derived CDR1 and CDR2 are SGHNT and YENEEA. The CDR3 extends over 15 amino acids. In DNA, the CDR3 is TGTGCCAGCAGCTCTGGGGACCCCCGCTCCTACGAGCAGTACTTC. It yields the protein CASSSGDPRSYEQYF.

This clonotype has at least ten counts. The chain is built from TRBV12-3 or TRBV12-4 and TRBJ2-4; TRBD2 is a possible D gene (6 bases). V gave up 5 bases and J gave up 6 bases, with 11 bases separating them. The CDR3 spans 13 residues. Here the CDR3 DNA reads TGTGCCAGCAGTGCCGTGGGGGGAAACATTCAGTACTTC. Translated: CASSAVGGNIQYF.

In this sample, this clonotype turned up a few times. The chain links TRBV6-2 or TRBV6-3 to TRBJ2-2; D not resolved. The V end was cut by 5 bases, the J end by 3 bases, with 7 bases between. The germline V gene encodes CDR1 MNHEY and CDR2 SVGEGT. The CDR3 totals 13 residues. The CDR3 loop is CASSPRDTGELFF. For the CDR3, the DNA is TGTGCCAGCAGTCCCCGGGACACCGGGGAGCTGTTTTTT.

This clonotype was picked up many times. The gene calls are TRBV6-1 and TRBJ2-7; the match to TRBD2 covers 14 bases. Per germline, CDR1 MNHNS and CDR2 SASEGT. Unmatched junction bases numbered 7, after V lost 7 bases and J lost 5 bases. The CDR3 is 15 residues long. Here the CDR3 reads CASTPTSGRAHEQYF. The CDR3 coding sequence is TGTGCCAGCACCCCGACTAGCGGGAGGGCCCACGAGCAGTACTTC.

This clonotype showed up many times. V gene TRBV20-1 combines with J gene TRBJ2-5; possible D gene TRBD2, 6 bases. V dropped 5 bases and J dropped 7 bases, with 26 bases sitting between them. The CDR3 totals 16 residues. Germline-derived CDR1 and CDR2 are DFQATT and SNEGSKA (reference sequence). The CDR3 reads CSAEIRGRRKSGTQYF. The CDR3 DNA sequence: TGCAGTGCTGAGATACGTGGGAGGCGCAAGAGTGGGACCCAGTACTTC.

This clonotype was picked up many times. The chain combines TRBV20-1 with TRBJ1-2; TRBD1 agrees at 9 bases. CDR3 length: 13 residues. The germline CDR1 and CDR2 sequences are DFQATT and SNEGSKA (reference sequence). The ends lost 6 bases at V and 7 bases at J; junction bases unmatched: 9. The CDR3 loop reads CSAPPGDRAGYTF. The CDR3 bases are TGCAGTGCGCCCCCGGGGGACAGGGCTGGCTACACCTTC.

This clonotype has at least ten counts. The genes are TRBV20-1 and TRBJ1-1; 7 positions match TRBD1. Germline trimming cut 4 bases from V and 3 bases from J; bases unmatched to any gene: 8. CDR1 is DFQATT and CDR2 is SNEGSKA in the germline V gene (reference sequence). The CDR3 covers 14 residues. The CDR3 sequence: CSATRQGGDTEAFF. CDR3 DNA: TGCAGTGCTACCCGACAGGGTGGAGACACTGAAGCTTTCTTT.

This clonotype has a count of ten or more. J is TRBJ1-1 and V is TRBV30; D is undetermined. From germline, CDR1 is GTSNPN and CDR2 SVGIG (reference sequence). This CDR3 comprises 15 residues. V was trimmed by 0 bases and J by 4 bases, leaving 15 bases between them. The CDR3 loop reads CAWSVLKPGSTEAFF. CDR3 coding DNA: TGTGCCTGGAGTGTACTTAAACCGGGGAGCACTGAAGCTTTCTTT.

Written as DNA, the CDR3 is TGTGCCAGCAGCCGCGTGGTGGCCACTAGCAATCAGCCCCAGCATTTT. It translates to CASSRVVATSNQPQHF. The rearrangement joins TRBV28 to TRBJ1-5, with D unclear. There are 16 residues in the CDR3. CDR1 and CDR2 from the germline V gene are MDHEN and SYDVKM. The germline V and J ends were trimmed by 6 bases and 0 bases, with 15 bases remaining between them.

This clonotype was seen ten or more times. The rearrangement joins TRBV10-3 to TRBJ2-1; D not resolved. CDR1 is ENHRY, CDR2 SYGVKD, per germline. The CDR3 is 14 residues long. Trimming cost V 0 bases and J 8 bases, with 11 bases left between them. This chain's CDR3 is CAISESWSTDEQFF. As DNA, the CDR3 is TGTGCCATCAGTGAGTCGTGGAGCACGGATGAGCAGTTCTTC.

The rearrangement joins TRBV27 to TRBJ2-1, with 12 bases identical to TRBD1. The CDR3 totals 15 residues. In germline, CDR1 is MNHEY, CDR2 SMNVEV (reference sequence). Trimming cost V 8 bases and J 10 bases; bases outside gene matches: 12. CDR3 in DNA: TGTGCCAGCTCAGTACGGGGACAGGGGGCGTGGGAGCAGTTCTTC. This encodes CASSVRGQGAWEQFF.

This clonotype was counted many times. This sequence joins TRBV5-1 and TRBJ2-7; D not resolved. Germline CDR1 SGHRS, CDR2 YFSETQ. Between the trimmed V and J ends, which lost 0 bases and 4 bases, there was a span of 8 bases. This CDR3 is built from 13 residues. The CDR3 DNA is TGCGCCAGCAGCTTGGAACTTGGGTACGAGCAGTACTTC. It specifies CASSLELGYEQYF.

This clonotype was counted many times. CDR3 sequence: CASSPSGTVNTEAFF. As DNA, the CDR3 is TGTGCCAGCAGCCCATCCGGGACAGTGAACACTGAAGCTTTCTTT. The genes are TRBV9 and TRBJ1-1, with 7 bases fitting TRBD1. The CDR3 covers 15 residues. V trimming: 4 bases; J trimming: 0 bases; junction bases outside the gene matches: 6. The germline CDR1 and CDR2 sequences are SGDLS and YYNGEE.